Below are 15 T cell receptor beta chains sequenced from a single sample in a study of blood T cell repertoires in COVID-19. Profiling relied on immunoSEQ multiplex PCR, and the TCRdb table lists in-frame clones only, not all of them. There are more than 95,000 clones in the sample; more than 80% occur only once, and 26% lies in the top ten. Sequenced material: peripheral blood. The receptors stem from a man aged 55 to 70 with acute or convalescent COVID-19.

This rearrangement joins TRBV6-2 or TRBV6-3 to TRBJ2-5; D is undetermined. V was clipped by 5 bases and J by 0 bases, with 19 bases between them. Germline lookup yields CDR1 MNHEY and CDR2 SVGEGT. The CDR3 is made up of 17 amino acids. The CDR3 spells CASSLRPPELYQETQYF. The CDR3 DNA reads TGTGCCAGCAGTCTCCGCCCTCCCGAGTTGTACCAAGAGACCCAGTACTTC.

The CDR3 DNA is TGTGCCAGCAGCCAACTCACAGGTTCCGGAAACACCATATATTTT. Encoded protein: CASSQLTGSGNTIYF. The chain recombines TRBV4-2 with TRBJ1-3, with D perhaps TRBD1 (5 bases). Germline V gene data show CDR1 as LGHNA and CDR2 as YNFKEQ. Trimming took off 2 bases at V and 4 bases at J, with 12 bases between the two ends. The CDR3 is made up of 15 amino acids.

The chain has TRBV21-1 and TRBJ2-7; the D segment call TRBD2 is taken from the table without a DNA check. TRBV21-1 is assigned pseudogene status. The CDR3 consists of 16 residues. DNA for the CDR3: TGTGCCAGCAGCAAAGCGGAGGTCCTAAGCTCCTACGAGCAGTACTTC. Protein sequence: CASSKAEVLSSYEQYF.

The chain links TRBV5-1 to TRBJ2-2; TRBD2 is a possible D gene (5 bases). Trimming stripped 4 bases from V and 6 bases from J, with 13 bases between. The CDR3 consists of 14 residues. Germline-derived CDR1 and CDR2 are SGHRS and YFSETQ. The DNA for the CDR3 is TGCGCCAGCAGCGGACTTACCGGGTCCGGGGAGCTGTTTTTT. Protein product: CASSGLTGSGELFF.

For the CDR3, the DNA is TGTGCCAGCAGCAGACAGGCTTCACATCAGCCCCAGCATTTT. Protein: CASSRQASHQPQHF. The chain has TRBV6-5 and TRBJ1-5, with TRBD1 as a possible D gene (6 bases). This CDR3 spans 14 amino acids. The germline V and J ends were trimmed by 6 bases and 5 bases, with 14 bases remaining between them. Germline V lookup: CDR1 MNHEY, CDR2 SVGAGI.

The gene calls are TRBV11-2 and TRBJ2-3; 9 positions match TRBD2. Trimming cost V 5 bases and J 2 bases; bases outside gene matches: 5. Germline loops: CDR1 SGHAT, CDR2 FQNNGV. The CDR3 is 15 residues long. The CDR3 protein is CASSLRLAVTDTQYF. The CDR3 region has the DNA TGTGCCAGCAGCCTCAGACTAGCGGTCACAGATACGCAGTATTTT.

The chain is built from TRBV27 and TRBJ2-7, with a possible D match to TRBD1 (6 bases). From germline, CDR1 is MNHEY and CDR2 SMNVEV (reference sequence). Trimming removed 1 base from V and 4 bases from J, with 11 bases in between. There are 14 residues in the CDR3. CDR3 DNA sequence: TGTGCCAGCAGTTTATGGACAGACGGTTACGAGCAGTACTTC. This gives the protein CASSLWTDGYEQYF.

CDR3 loop: CASSLMGQGHSPLHF. Written as DNA, the CDR3 is TGTGCCAGCAGCTTAATGGGACAGGGCCATTCACCCCTCCACTTT. This chain uses TRBV5-4 with TRBJ1-6; 9 nucleotides agree with TRBD1. Trimming cost V 2 bases and J 8 bases; bases outside gene matches: 5. The CDR3 totals 15 residues. CDR1 and CDR2 from the germline V gene are SGHNT and YYREEE (reference sequence).

J is TRBJ2-1 and V is TRBV4-3; a weak D match, TRBD2 (5 bases). The V end lost 0 bases, the J end lost 6 bases, and 21 bases lay between the germline ends. Germline CDR1 is LGHNA and CDR2 is YSLEER. The CDR3 length is 18 residues. CDR3 sequence reads: CASSQDPRSGKPRNEQFF. The CDR3 DNA reads TGCGCCAGCAGCCAAGATCCGCGATCGGGAAAACCTCGCAATGAGCAGTTCTTC.

This chain connects TRBV12-3 or TRBV12-4 to TRBJ2-1; D uncertain. Between the trimmed V and J ends, which lost 2 bases and 6 bases, there was a span of 5 bases. The CDR3 has 12 residues. CDR3 amino acids: CASSLLSNEQFF. Here the CDR3 DNA reads TGTGCCAGCAGTTTACTGAGCAATGAGCAGTTCTTC.

As regards this clone: One junction end does not reproduce the germline sequence, and a read error may be involved. The rearrangement joins TRBV2 to TRBJ2-1; 10 bases line up with TRBD2. The CDR3 loop spans 13 amino acids. Germline assignment: CDR1 SNHLY and CDR2 FYNNEI. CDR3 DNA sequence: TGTGCCAGCAGTGGGCTAGCGGGAGTAAACTCGGTCTTC. Its translation is CASSGLAGVNSVF.

V is TRBV5-4 and J is TRBJ2-1; 8 bases agree with TRBD2. The V gene end was trimmed by 1 base and the J gene end by 5 bases; junction bases not matched to a gene: 2. Germline V gene sequence: CDR1 SGHNT, CDR2 YYREEE (reference sequence). This CDR3 is 14 amino acids long. The DNA for the CDR3 is TGTGCCAGCAGCTTGACTAGCGGCCACAATGAGCAGTTCTTC. The encoded protein is CASSLTSGHNEQFF.

The chain uses TRBV7-9 and TRBJ1-1, with unresolved D. The germline gives CDR1 SEHNR, CDR2 FQNEAQ (reference sequence). V lost 5 bases and J 1 base, leaving 2 bases between the germline ends. The CDR3 length is 11 residues. The CDR3 spells CASSQNTEAFF. In DNA form, the CDR3 reads TGTGCCAGCAGCCAGAACACTGAAGCTTTCTTT.

The V call is TRBV6-2 or TRBV6-3, the J call TRBJ2-3, with 7 bases that match TRBD2. From germline, CDR1 is MNHEY and CDR2 SVGEGT. The CDR3 loop spans 15 amino acids. V gave up 5 bases and J gave up 1 base; unmatched junction bases: 6. DNA of the CDR3: TGTGCCAGCAGTAGCAGCGGGAAAGGCACAGATACGCAGTATTTT. This gives the protein CASSSSGKGTDTQYF.

The rearrangement links TRBV5-1 to TRBJ1-1, with 9 bases lining up with TRBD1. CDR1 is SGHRS and CDR2 is YFSETQ in the germline V gene. This CDR3 comprises 14 residues. V dropped 4 bases and J dropped 3; count of bases not matched to a gene: 4. CDR3 in amino acids: CASSPGQGYTEAFF. CDR3 nucleotides: TGCGCCAGCAGCCCTGGACAGGGGTACACTGAAGCTTTCTTT. Based on the CDR3 plus reference TRBV5-1 and TRBJ1-1, the full variable domain is KAGVTQTPRYLIKTRGQQVTLSCSPISGHRSVSWYQQTPGQGLQFLFEYFSETQRNKGNFPGRFSGRQFSNSRSEMNVSTLELGDSALYLCASSPGQGYTEAFFGQGTRLTVV.